This TCR beta chain derives from a study of blood T cells in healthy people across ages (dated by TCRdb to 2015 to 2017). As for the study more broadly: In model experiments, roughly one uniquely barcoded TCR beta cDNA molecule per two T cells was captured by template switching. Age-related changes in TCR beta repertoire diversity were measured in the study by deep sequencing normalized with unique cDNA molecular identifiers. Donors were grouped into four age groups: young (average approximately 15 years), middle-aged (about 40), aged (about 60) and long-lived (just over 80). To avoid experimental bias, donors of different ages were randomly spread across the sequencing lanes. Using the same blood draw, the study looked at two additional independent replicas of 1 million unique cDNA reads for two donors, one aged 18 to 30 and the other aged 80 or older. General findings and caveats noted by the study authors: The long-lived group showed more naive CD4+ T cells, fewer expanded clones and increased TCR diversity than the aged group, suggesting age selection. Because profiling used bulk unsorted PBMCs, naive and antigen-experienced compartments could not be compared conclusively. Because donor CMV infection status was unknown, age-related changes in expanded clonotypes were potentially confounded. As age increased, observed TCR beta diversity per million T cells dropped in a roughly linear way, and a significant reduction was already evident by age 40. Total diversity estimates from one million sequenced T cells were considered lower bounds and underestimates. There was a strong correlation between observed TCR beta diversity and the percentage of naive T cells measured by flow cytometry.

With respect to this clonotype: It lacks a known antigen. No much larger clone is present one base from it, and per-base qualities are unavailable.

The 39 donors, aged about 6 to 95 years, were systemically healthy Caucasian individuals from Russia. Each donor gave roughly 11 milliliters of peripheral blood, drawn into EDTA-treated Vacutainer tubes. Ficoll-Paque density-gradient centrifugation was used to isolate PBMCs, with at least 7 million per sample. Trizol reagent was used to extract total RNA from the PBMCs, yielding at least 6 micrograms per sample. For every donor, flow cytometry on a PBMC aliquot measured the percentage of naive CD45RAhigh/CD27high T cells. Preparation of the library involved 5' RACE. The listed sequencing device is Illumina HiSeq 2500. A second PCR of roughly 6 to 11 cycles was run with a J-beta primer mix and a sample-barcoded 5' primer. A unique molecular identifier was introduced onto each TCR beta cDNA molecule by a template-switch 5' adaptor carrying 12 random nucleotides. At least 3 million CDR3-containing paired-end reads were obtained from each sample. The Mint cDNA synthesis kit, primed by a TRBC-specific oligonucleotide, was used to synthesize first-strand cDNA from all RNA. All cDNA was treated with uracil-DNA glycosylase and then went through a first 18-cycle PCR with the universal primers M1SS and BC2_uni_R. Concerning the study's data processing: Normalization of each sample was performed by random selection of 1 million high-quality reads, each carrying a distinct molecular identifier. Instead of being binned into consensus sequences, reads that shared molecular identifiers were thrown out. CDR3 identification, clonotype clustering and error correction used MiTCR with a Q25 quality threshold and the strictest error-elimination algorithm. A nonparametric unseen species model using Euler transformation provided a lower-bound estimate of total TCR beta diversity. TCRdb passed the public sequencing reads through fastp at Q25 and MiXCR, retaining productive beta sequences. Each CDR3 protein appears once, grouped with its most common genes and DNA. The V and J calls follow TCRdb's processing rather than the paper's. The sample table records hundreds of thousands of distinct CDR3 sequences; less than 80% of these occur just once. The leading ten clones occupy roughly a quarter of the sample.

Counted from cysteine to phenylalanine, this CDR3 has 16 amino acids. Just the 48-base CDR3 DNA is kept, in frame starting at base 1. CDR1 and CDR2 are read off the germline V gene as MGHDK and SYGVNS. V is trimmed back by 6 bases and J by 5 bases, and the junction contains 10 bases that no gene match accounts for. The rearrangement combines TRBV25-1 with TRBJ2-3; the central 11 bases match TRBD1. Input material: blood. This TCR was recovered from a man under 40 in good health. The DNA sequence follows: TGTGCCAGCAGCAACCTGGACAGGGGGCGGGTAGATACGCAGTATTTT. It encodes CASSNLDRGRVDTQYF.